This record covers a single T cell receptor beta chain. Its antigen remains unknown. These data come from a study of shared clonotypes between healthy human individuals. Broader study findings: Clonotype sharing among donors was expected to depend on sequencing depth.

Across several immunoSEQ plates, the genomic DNA of each subset was split evenly. Repertoires were generated with immunoSEQ multiplex PCR, while TCRdb's copy carries only in-frame clones and drops some. The top ten clones hold about 11% of a sample with 450,000 or so clones, roughly three quarters of them seen once. Input material: PBMCs. The clonotype originates from a woman aged 40-49 years in good health. Some clones in this sample may be carry-over from other donors' samples.

The CDR3, as DNA: TGTGCCAGCAGCGTAGAGAGATCCCAAATCACAGATACGCAGTATTTT. It is translated as CASSVERSQITDTQYF. This chain joins TRBV9 and TRBJ2-3; D is undetermined. Germline V gene lookup returns CDR1 SGDLS and CDR2 YYNGEE. Trimming removed 0 bases from V and 2 bases from J, with 13 bases in between. This CDR3 has 16 amino acids.